The 32 T cell receptor beta chains listed next were all sequenced from one sample in a study of blood T cell repertoires in COVID-19. Clones were read by immunoSEQ multiplex PCR, and TCRdb kept only the in-frame ones, dropping some. The profile shows nearly 250,000 clones, 65% to 90% of them singletons. Input material: PBMCs or T cells enriched from blood (not recorded which). Source of these receptors: a woman aged 45 to 65 with acute COVID-19.

The chain uses TRBV30 and TRBJ1-6; TRBD1 is a possible D gene (5 bases). The CDR3 consists of 12 residues. Germline-derived CDR1 and CDR2 are GTSNPN and SVGIG (reference sequence). Trimming cost V 3 bases and J 8 bases, with 8 bases left between them. The chain's CDR3 is CAWRQVHSPLHF. CDR3 in DNA: TGTGCCTGGAGACAGGTTCATTCACCCCTCCACTTT. Together with reference TRBV30 and TRBJ1-6, the CDR3 gives the full variable domain: SQTIHQWPATLVQPVGSPLSLECTVEGTSNPNLYWYRQAAGRGLQLLFYSVGIGQISSEVPQNLSASRPQDRQFILSSKKLLLSDSGFYLCAWRQVHSPLHFGNGTRLTVT.

CDR3 nucleotide sequence: TGTGCCAGCAGCGTCGGCGGGGCAAGCACAGATACGCAGTATTTT. Amino acids: CASSVGGASTDTQYF. This chain links TRBV11-3 with TRBJ2-3, with D perhaps TRBD2 (6 bases). Per germline, CDR1 SGHNT and CDR2 YENEEA. Trimming took off 5 bases at V and 0 bases at J, with 12 bases between the two ends. The CDR3 has 15 amino acids.

The V gene is TRBV5-6, the J gene TRBJ1-2, with TRBD1 as a possible D gene (6 bases). V was cut by 2 bases and J by 2 bases, with 7 bases left in between. CDR1 SGHDT and CDR2 YYEEEE come from the germline V gene. CDR3 length equals 13 residues. The CDR3 DNA is TGTGCCAGCAGCTTTAGGGGGAACTATGGCTACACCTTC. Amino acid sequence: CASSFRGNYGYTF.

The V gene is TRBV19, the J gene TRBJ1-5; maybe TRBD1 (5 bases). V lost 2 bases to trimming and J lost 6 bases, with 14 bases between them. CDR1 LNHDA and CDR2 SQIVND come from the germline V gene (reference sequence). This CDR3 is built from 15 residues. As DNA, the CDR3 is TGTGCCAGTAGTATATCCCCAGGGTATGGTCAGCCCCAGCATTTT. It translates to CASSISPGYGQPQHF.

The CDR3 DNA sequence: TGTGCCAGCAGTTACTCGATGGGAGGGACTGAAGCTTTCTTT. Amino acids: CASSYSMGGTEAFF. The chain carries TRBV6-2 or TRBV6-3 and TRBJ1-1; D unresolved. V dropped 0 bases and J dropped 5 bases, with 10 bases sitting between them. The germline V gene has CDR1 MNHEY and CDR2 SVGEGT. This CDR3 has 14 residues.

This chain connects TRBV7-9 to TRBJ1-1, with D perhaps matching TRBD1 (5 bases). CDR1 and CDR2 from the germline V gene are SEHNR and FQNEAQ (reference sequence). V was clipped by 1 base and J by 0 bases, with 12 bases between them. The CDR3 consists of 16 residues. The CDR3 sequence: CASSLGTRVMNTEAFF. CDR3 bases: TGTGCCAGCAGCTTAGGGACAAGAGTCATGAACACTGAAGCTTTCTTT. The variable domain in full, with the rest retrieved from reference TRBV7-9 and TRBJ1-1, is DTGVSQNPRHKITKRGQNVTFRCDPISEHNRLYWYRQTLGQGPEFLTYFQNEAQLEKSRLLSDRFSAERPKGSFSTLEIQRTEQGDSAMYLCASSLGTRVMNTEAFFGQGTRLTVV.

The V call is TRBV12-3 or TRBV12-4, the J call TRBJ2-7; TRBD2 matches at 7 bases. After removal of 8 bases from V and 13 bases from J, the junction contained 14 bases not matched to a gene. CDR3 length: 12 residues. The CDR3 sequence is CASGYFGEGLYF. CDR3 DNA sequence: TGTGCCAGCGGTTACTTCGGGGAGGGGTTATACTTC.

The chain combines TRBV19 with TRBJ1-2; D gene uncertain. This CDR3 has 14 residues. Germline CDR1 is LNHDA and CDR2 is SQIVND (reference sequence). V lost 3 bases to trimming and J lost 4 bases, with 12 bases between them. Here the CDR3 DNA reads TGTGCCAGTAGTATGTTATGGGGAGGCTATGGCTACACCTTC. The encoded protein is CASSMLWGGYGYTF. The full variable domain, rest sourced from reference TRBV19 and TRBJ1-2, is DGGITQSPKYLFRKEGQNVTLSCEQNLNHDAMYWYRQDPGQGLRLIYYSQIVNDFQKGDIAEGYSVSREKKESFPLTVTSAQKNPTAFYLCASSMLWGGYGYTFGSGTRLTVV.

The V gene is TRBV12-2, the J gene TRBJ2-7; the table's TRBD1 call for D was not verified on the DNA. TRBV12-2 is listed as a pseudogene. This CDR3 comprises 13 residues. CDR3 nucleotides: TGTGCAAGTCCCAGGGCGTTATCCTACGAGCAGTACTTC. As protein: CASPRALSYEQYF.

This chain connects TRBV2 to TRBJ2-1, with 12 bases matching TRBD2. CDR3 length equals 17 residues. Germline CDR1 reads SNHLY; CDR2 reads FYNNEI. The V gene end was trimmed by 7 bases and the J gene end by 6 bases; junction bases not matched to a gene: 13. CDR3 bases: TGTGCCAGCACTCAGCCTAGCGGGGGGGCATTGAGCAATGAGCAGTTCTTC. Translated, it gives CASTQPSGGALSNEQFF.

This clone appeared a few times. This chain links TRBV12-3 or TRBV12-4 with TRBJ2-1; D not certain. The CDR3 totals 12 residues. V was pared by 6 bases and J by 5 bases, with 8 bases between. The CDR3 nucleotides are TGTGCCAGCAGCCTGCAGGACAATGAGCAGTTCTTC. As protein: CASSLQDNEQFF.

The chain couples TRBV30 to TRBJ1-1; 8 bases match TRBD1. This CDR3 is built from 13 residues. Germline V gene sequence: CDR1 GTSNPN, CDR2 SVGIG (reference sequence). V gave up 8 bases and J gave up 3 bases; unmatched junction bases: 8. The CDR3 DNA sequence: TGTGCCGACAAGGACAGGGCCGACACTGAAGCTTTCTTT. Protein: CADKDRADTEAFF.

The chain uses TRBV5-8 and TRBJ2-7, with TRBD2 identical over 7 bases. Trimming at V came to 0 bases and at J to 7 bases, leaving 1 base not matched to a gene. The CDR3 has 12 amino acids. Germline values: CDR1 SGHTS, CDR2 YDEGEE. For the CDR3, the DNA is TGTGCCAGCAGCTTGGCGGGGGGAGAGCAGTACTTC. This gives the protein CASSLAGGEQYF.

The chain links TRBV7-2 to TRBJ2-7, with D possibly being TRBD1 (6 bases). The CDR3 covers 12 residues. CDR1 is SGHTA and CDR2 is FQGNSA in the germline V gene. V gave up 6 bases and J gave up 5 bases, with 11 bases separating them. The CDR3 DNA reads as TGTGCCAGCAGTCAACAGGGTGACGAGCAGTACTTC. This translates into CASSQQGDEQYF.

V and J are TRBV10-3 and TRBJ2-7; D may be TRBD2 (5 bases). The germline V gene has CDR1 ENHRY and CDR2 SYGVKD. The CDR3 has 14 amino acids. The germline V and J ends were trimmed by 7 bases and 5 bases, with 18 bases remaining between them. The CDR3 loop is CAINMDWKEDEQYF. DNA of the CDR3: TGTGCCATCAATATGGACTGGAAGGAGGACGAGCAGTACTTC.

Points on this clone: The sample has other DNA sequences that encode this CDR3 too. The chain combines TRBV30 with TRBJ1-3; D gene uncertain. Germline CDR1 is GTSNPN and CDR2 is SVGIG (reference sequence). The ends were cut back, 3 bases at V and 0 bases at J, with 6 bases in the middle. The CDR3 sequence is 13 residues long. CDR3 region: CAWSPLSGNTIYF. CDR3 nucleotides: TGTGCCTGGAGCCCCCTCTCTGGAAACACCATATATTTT.

This chain connects TRBV4-1 to TRBJ1-6, with D perhaps matching TRBD1 (6 bases). The CDR3 covers 15 residues. The V end was cut by 5 bases, the J end by 4 bases, with 12 bases between. The V gene's germline CDR1 is MGHRA and CDR2 YSYEKL. CDR3 DNA: TGCGCCAGCAGCTTACCGGGACAATATAATTCACCCCTCCACTTT. Amino acid sequence: CASSLPGQYNSPLHF.

This chain joins TRBV5-4 and TRBJ1-1; D is unclear. This CDR3 contains 12 residues. Germline CDR1 SGHNT, CDR2 YYREEE (reference sequence). V dropped 4 bases and J dropped 1 base, with 5 bases sitting between them. The CDR3 loop is CASSPKNTEAFF. As DNA, the CDR3 is TGTGCCAGCAGCCCAAAGAACACTGAAGCTTTCTTT. The full variable domain, completed using reference TRBV5-4 and TRBJ1-1, is ETGVTQSPTHLIKTRGQQVTLRCSSQSGHNTVSWYQQALGQGPQFIFQYYREEENGRGNFPPRFSGLQFPNYSSELNVNALELDDSALYLCASSPKNTEAFFGQGTRLTVV.

The chain has TRBV7-9 and TRBJ2-1; 7 bases are a match to TRBD2. This CDR3 is 14 amino acids long. CDR1 SEHNR and CDR2 FQNEAQ come from the germline V gene (reference sequence). With 4 bases clipped from V and 2 bases from J, the junction kept 2 bases outside the gene matches. The CDR3 reads CASSSGTTYNEQFF. The CDR3 DNA follows: TGTGCCAGCAGCTCCGGGACTACCTACAATGAGCAGTTCTTC.

The gene calls are TRBV7-2 and TRBJ1-2; D remains ambiguous. Germline V lookup: CDR1 SGHTA, CDR2 FQGNSA. V was clipped by 2 bases and J by 0 bases, with 13 bases between them. The CDR3 extends over 16 amino acids. CDR3 in amino acids: CASSLTPNLANYGYTF. The CDR3 nucleotides read TGTGCCAGCAGCTTAACCCCTAACTTAGCTAACTATGGCTACACCTTC.

The chain employs TRBV7-9 and TRBJ2-1; TRBD2 is a possible D gene (6 bases). V was clipped by 5 bases and J by 9 bases, with 17 bases between them. The CDR3 totals 14 residues. Germline V gene sequence: CDR1 SEHNR, CDR2 FQNEAQ (reference sequence). CDR3 loop: CASSPGGELGEQFF. In DNA form, the CDR3 reads TGTGCCAGCAGCCCAGGAGGGGAGTTGGGTGAGCAGTTCTTC.

This clone appeared a single time. This sequence joins TRBV4-2 and TRBJ2-5, with 7 positions matching TRBD1. From germline, CDR1 is LGHNA and CDR2 YNFKEQ. The CDR3 is made up of 13 amino acids. J lost 4 bases, V lost 4 bases, and 3 bases had no gene match. CDR3 in amino acids: CASSPRDRETQYF. Here the CDR3 DNA reads TGTGCCAGCAGCCCCCGGGACAGAGAGACCCAGTACTTC.

The J gene is TRBJ1-2, the V gene TRBV20-1; 7 nucleotides match TRBD1. Germline V gene data show CDR1 as DFQATT and CDR2 as SNEGSKA (reference sequence). With 5 bases clipped from V and 4 bases from J, the junction kept 1 base outside the gene matches. The CDR3 runs to 11 residues. The CDR3 DNA follows: TGCAGTGCTGGGACAGTCTATGGCTACACCTTC. Amino acids: CSAGTVYGYTF.

The chain joins TRBV3-1 (or the pseudogene TRBV3-2) to TRBJ1-2, with 8 bases fitting TRBD1. The CDR3 has 14 amino acids. The ends lost 2 bases at V and 3 bases at J; junction bases unmatched: 2. Germline V gene sequence: CDR1 LGHDT, CDR2 YNNKEL (reference sequence). This chain's CDR3 is CASSQPDRDYGYTF. CDR3 coding DNA: TGTGCCAGCAGCCAACCGGACAGGGACTATGGCTACACCTTC.

This clone was seen only once. The rearrangement links TRBV19 to TRBJ2-1, with TRBD2 identical over 10 bases. Germline lookup yields CDR1 LNHDA and CDR2 SQIVND (reference sequence). Trimming removed 2 bases from V and 2 bases from J; junction bases left unmatched: 9. The CDR3 extends over 18 amino acids. DNA of the CDR3: TGTGCCAGTAGTATATCGCTAGCGGGGGCGACAGCCTACAATGAGCAGTTCTTC. Its translation is CASSISLAGATAYNEQFF. Using reference TRBV19 and TRBJ2-1 for the parts outside the CDR3, the full variable domain is DGGITQSPKYLFRKEGQNVTLSCEQNLNHDAMYWYRQDPGQGLRLIYYSQIVNDFQKGDIAEGYSVSREKKESFPLTVTSAQKNPTAFYLCASSISLAGATAYNEQFFGPGTRLTVL.

The chain has TRBV30 and TRBJ2-7; perhaps TRBD1 as D (6 bases). Trimming took 2 bases from V and 3 from J, leaving 11 bases between them. CDR1 is GTSNPN and CDR2 is SVGIG in the germline V gene (reference sequence). CDR3 size: 13 residues. This CDR3 reads CAWSRRTDYEQYF. The CDR3, as DNA: TGTGCCTGGAGTCGGCGGACAGACTACGAGCAGTACTTC. Together with reference TRBV30 and TRBJ2-7, the CDR3 gives the full variable domain: SQTIHQWPATLVQPVGSPLSLECTVEGTSNPNLYWYRQAAGRGLQLLFYSVGIGQISSEVPQNLSASRPQDRQFILSSKKLLLSDSGFYLCAWSRRTDYEQYFGPGTRLTVT.

J is TRBJ1-1 and V is TRBV3-1 (or the pseudogene TRBV3-2), with D possibly being TRBD1 (5 bases). V was trimmed by 7 bases and J by 0 bases, leaving 12 bases between them. The CDR3 length is 14 residues. Germline V CDR1 and CDR2: LGHDT, YNNKEL (reference sequence). The CDR3 loop is CASTPSTVNTEAFF. CDR3 nucleotide sequence: TGTGCCAGCACCCCCTCGACAGTGAACACTGAAGCTTTCTTT.

The chain recombines TRBV9 with TRBJ2-5, with D uncertain. V was pared by 0 bases and J by 3 bases, with 9 bases between. The CDR3 loop spans 14 amino acids. From germline, CDR1 is SGDLS and CDR2 YYNGEE. The CDR3 protein is CASSVDFPEETQYF. CDR3 nucleotides: TGTGCCAGCAGCGTAGATTTCCCAGAAGAGACCCAGTACTTC.

CDR3 sequence: CASSQDTAPRGYTF. In nucleotides, the CDR3 is TGTGCCAGCAGCCAAGATACGGCCCCTAGGGGCTACACCTTC. This chain joins TRBV3-1 (or the pseudogene TRBV3-2) and TRBJ1-2; D remains ambiguous. CDR3 size: 14 residues. V lost 0 bases to trimming and J lost 8 bases, with 13 bases between them. In germline, CDR1 is LGHDT, CDR2 YNNKEL (reference sequence).

The rearrangement links TRBV25-1 to TRBJ1-1; a weak D match, TRBD1 (6 bases). Trimming took 4 bases from V and 5 from J, leaving 20 bases between them. Germline V gene lookup returns CDR1 MGHDK and CDR2 SYGVNS. CDR3 length: 16 amino acids. CDR3: CASSGYVGQRATEAFF. CDR3 DNA sequence: TGTGCCAGCAGTGGATATGTCGGACAGAGGGCGACTGAAGCTTTCTTT.

The J gene is TRBJ1-1, the V gene TRBV7-6; no clear D gene. V lost 1 base and J 3 bases, leaving 18 bases between the germline ends. This CDR3 region has 17 residues. Germline-derived CDR1 and CDR2 are SGHVS and FNYEAQ. CDR3 loop: CASSLVENWQVDTEAFF. The DNA of the CDR3 is TGTGCCAGCAGCTTAGTCGAAAATTGGCAGGTTGACACTGAAGCTTTCTTT.

The chain joins TRBV3-1 (or the pseudogene TRBV3-2) to TRBJ2-4; D remains ambiguous. Germline CDR1 LGHDT, CDR2 YNNKEL (reference sequence). This CDR3 has 15 amino acids. V gave up 0 bases and J gave up 4 bases, with 10 bases separating them. The CDR3 loop is CASSQDGVGKNIQYF. The CDR3, as DNA: TGTGCCAGCAGCCAAGATGGCGTCGGGAAAAACATTCAGTACTTC.